The 23 T cell receptor beta chains below come from one sample, sequenced in a study of T cell responses to AZD1222 COVID-19 vaccine (dated by TCRdb to the early 2020s). Receptors were amplified or captured by the immunoSEQ multiplex PCR assay. The immuneACCESS repertoire file appears here via TCRdb, limited to in-frame rearrangements. These files lack a portion of the clones; in checked studies, under half of the deficit traces to unresolved V genes, and the cause of the others is not known. The sample yields about 140,000 clones; roughly 92% were counted once. Around 1.7% of the sample is taken by the ten largest. The time point label of this sample denotes: baseline before first vaccination. The material sequenced was peripheral blood, taken on day 0 of AZD1222 vaccination. Source of these receptors: an adult in good health.

On this clone itself: An end of the junction does not agree with germline; a read error may underlie this. CDR3: CASSLTSALKQNF. The DNA of the CDR3 is TGTGCCAGCAGCTTGACTTCAGCCCTTAAACAGAACTTC. The V gene is TRBV11-2, the J gene TRBJ2-7; D is unresolved. Per germline, CDR1 SGHAT and CDR2 FQNNGV. The CDR3 has 13 amino acids.

As to this clone: Other nucleotide sequences from this sample produce the same CDR3. The chain carries TRBV9 and TRBJ1-1; D remains unclear. The CDR3 length is 13 residues. The germline V and J ends were trimmed by 0 bases and 0 bases, with 3 bases remaining between them. Per the germline V gene, CDR1 is SGDLS and CDR2 is YYNGEE. In DNA form, the CDR3 reads TGTGCCAGCAGCGTAGAGGTGAACACTGAAGCTTTCTTT. Translation: CASSVEVNTEAFF.

CDR3 sequence reads: CASSQDWLGPTGFFGETQYF. The CDR3 nucleotides read TGCGCCAGCAGCCAAGATTGGTTAGGCCCCACAGGGTTCTTTGGAGAGACCCAGTACTTC. The chain couples TRBV4-1 to TRBJ2-5, with D tentatively TRBD1 (6 bases). The CDR3 has 20 residues. The germline V and J ends were trimmed by 0 bases and 4 bases, with 27 bases remaining between them. CDR1 and CDR2 (germline): MGHRA, YSYEKL.

Only one count was recorded for this clone. The V call is TRBV6-5, the J call TRBJ1-2, with 8 bases lining up with TRBD1. This CDR3 is built from 15 residues. Losses at the gene ends were 5 bases for V and 6 bases for J; bases not matched to a gene: 11. CDR1 and CDR2 (germline): MNHEY, SVGAGI. The CDR3 spells CASSPDRGRFDGYTF. In DNA, the CDR3 is TGTGCCAGCAGTCCCGACAGGGGTAGGTTCGATGGCTACACCTTC.

There are a few counts of this clone. The chain has TRBV24-1 and TRBJ2-1, with a tentative D call TRBD2 (6 bases). Germline lookup yields CDR1 KGHDR and CDR2 SFDVKD. V gave up 1 base and J gave up 9 bases, with 9 bases separating them. This CDR3 is built from 13 residues. This CDR3 is CATSDLAAGEQFF. The CDR3 region has the DNA TGTGCCACCAGTGATTTAGCAGCGGGTGAGCAGTTCTTC.

This sequence joins TRBV9 and TRBJ2-3, with 11 positions matching TRBD2. V dropped 0 bases and J dropped 3; count of bases not matched to a gene: 3. Looked up from germline, CDR1 is SGDLS and CDR2 is YYNGEE. This CDR3 is built from 16 residues. Here the CDR3 reads CASSVDLAGGTDTQYF. The CDR3 coding sequence is TGTGCCAGCAGCGTAGATCTAGCGGGAGGTACAGATACGCAGTATTTT. Using reference TRBV9 and TRBJ2-3 for the parts outside the CDR3, the full variable domain is DSGVTQTPKHLITATGQRVTLRCSPRSGDLSVYWYQQSLDQGLQFLIQYYNGEERAKGNILERFSAQQFPDLHSELNLSSLELGDSALYFCASSVDLAGGTDTQYFGPGTRLTVL.

This chain links TRBV13 with TRBJ1-1; D gene uncertain. The CDR3 consists of 14 residues. Germline V CDR1 and CDR2: PRHDT, FYEKMQ (reference sequence). Deletions cut 4 bases from V and 1 base from J, with 10 bases between. The CDR3 DNA follows: TGTGCCAGCAGCTCACAACAAAAGAACACTGAAGCTTTCTTT. This translates into CASSSQQKNTEAFF.

This clone has only one observation. The chain links TRBV20-1 to TRBJ2-2; the D gene is possibly TRBD1 (5 bases). The CDR3 loop spans 14 amino acids. Trimming left V 3 bases short and J 1 base short, with 9 bases between. Germline V gene data show CDR1 as DFQATT and CDR2 as SNEGSKA (reference sequence). CDR3 in amino acids: CSASRQGNTGELFF. The CDR3 DNA is TGCAGTGCTAGTCGGCAGGGGAACACCGGGGAGCTGTTTTTT.

This sequence joins TRBV5-1 and TRBJ2-7; D is undetermined. The CDR3 covers 16 residues. CDR1 and CDR2 (germline): SGHRS, YFSETQ. Trimming took 4 bases from V and 2 from J, leaving 19 bases between them. CDR3 amino acids: CASSQTPGQKTYEQYF. DNA for the CDR3: TGCGCCAGCAGCCAAACCCCCGGGCAGAAAACCTACGAGCAGTACTTC.

The CDR3 DNA is TGTGCCAGCAGCCATTCACGGGTTGACACTGAAGCTTTCTTT. Translation gives CASSHSRVDTEAFF. The chain carries TRBV3-1 (or the pseudogene TRBV3-2) and TRBJ1-1; D not resolved. Germline V gives CDR1 LGHDT, CDR2 YNNKEL (reference sequence). The V end lost 3 bases, the J end lost 3 bases, and 11 bases lay between the germline ends. The CDR3 spans 14 residues.

This clone was counted a single time. J is TRBJ2-1 and V is TRBV27; D is unresolved. CDR1 and CDR2 (germline): MNHEY, SMNVEV (reference sequence). The V gene lost 3 bases and the J gene lost 2 bases, with 5 bases spanning the gap. This CDR3 has 13 residues. The CDR3 sequence: CASSFTTYNEQFF. The CDR3 coding sequence is TGTGCCAGCAGTTTTACCACCTACAATGAGCAGTTCTTC.

This clone was picked up one time. In DNA, the CDR3 is TGTGCCAGCAGCAGTTACTATAGCAATCAGCCCCAGCATTTT. Protein sequence: CASSSYYSNQPQHF. The V call is TRBV6-5, the J call TRBJ1-5; D is unresolved. Germline-derived CDR1 and CDR2 are MNHEY and SVGAGI. The CDR3 sequence is 14 residues long. With 6 bases removed from V and 0 bases from J, the gap between germline ends came to 9 bases.

The chain joins TRBV30 to TRBJ1-2, with 9 bases identical to TRBD1. V shed 7 bases and J 7 bases; nucleotides not matched to a gene: 13. Germline-derived CDR1 and CDR2 are GTSNPN and SVGIG (reference sequence). CDR3 size: 14 residues. The CDR3 sequence is CASTDRGFGRGYTF. The CDR3 DNA sequence: TGTGCCTCCACAGACAGGGGGTTTGGCCGTGGCTACACCTTC.

The rearrangement links TRBV7-3 to TRBJ2-1; a possible D gene is TRBD1 (6 bases). The CDR3 covers 15 residues. Trimming took off 5 bases at V and 7 bases at J, with 18 bases between the two ends. In germline, CDR1 is SGHTA, CDR2 FQGTGA. The CDR3 region has the DNA TGTGCCAGCAGCCCCGCCCGAGGGGGTAGGAATGAGCAGTTCTTC. Translating gives CASSPARGGRNEQFF. Looking up the rest from reference TRBV7-3 and TRBJ2-1 gives the full variable domain: GAGVSQTPSNKVTEKGKYVELRCDPISGHTALYWYRQSLGQGPEFLIYFQGTGAADDSGLPNDRFFAVRPEGSVSTLKIQRTERGDSAVYLCASSPARGGRNEQFFGPGTRLTVL.

This chain joins TRBV15 and TRBJ2-1, with D uncertain. Germline V gives CDR1 LNHNV, CDR2 YYDKDF (reference sequence). The CDR3 is made up of 12 amino acids. With 1 base removed from V and 5 bases from J, the gap between germline ends came to 3 bases. The CDR3 DNA follows: TGTGCCACCAGCAGAGGTCACAATGAGCAGTTCTTC. Its protein is CATSRGHNEQFF.

This clone was counted a few times. This chain connects TRBV7-3 to TRBJ2-1; no clear D. This CDR3 is built from 12 residues. Trimming stripped 2 bases from V and 8 bases from J, with 7 bases between. CDR1 is SGHTA, CDR2 FQGTGA, per germline. In DNA, the CDR3 is TGTGCCAGCAGCTTAGGGTTCGATGAGCAGTTCTTC. It specifies CASSLGFDEQFF.

The genes are TRBV7-9 and TRBJ1-2; D perhaps matches TRBD1 (6 bases). V lost 6 bases and J 1 base, leaving 24 bases between the germline ends. CDR1 SEHNR and CDR2 FQNEAQ come from the germline V gene (reference sequence). The CDR3 has 18 amino acids. As DNA, the CDR3 is TGTGCCAGCAGTACCTTCACACAGACAGGACGAAATAACTATGGCTACACCTTC. This sequence encodes CASSTFTQTGRNNYGYTF.

The rearrangement links TRBV27 to TRBJ1-2; D gene ambiguous. Trimming shortened V by 5 bases and J by 8 bases, and 15 bases separated the two germline ends. Germline lookup yields CDR1 MNHEY and CDR2 SMNVEV (reference sequence). The CDR3 is 13 amino acids. In DNA, the CDR3 is TGTGCCAGCAGTCCCTCGGGCGCATCCGGCTACACCTTC. It is translated as CASSPSGASGYTF.

This chain joins TRBV27 and TRBJ1-2; TRBD1 matches at 10 bases. Per germline, CDR1 MNHEY and CDR2 SMNVEV (reference sequence). The J segment lost 4 bases and the V segment lost 3 bases, leaving 20 bases of the junction unmatched. The CDR3 sequence is 20 residues long. CDR3 sequence (DNA): TGTGCCAGCAGTTTCTCTTTCGTTCCGGGACAGGGGCTCGGGAGCTATGGCTACACCTTC. Translated, it gives CASSFSFVPGQGLGSYGYTF.

The rearrangement joins TRBV19 to TRBJ1-3; D not certain. The germline CDR1 and CDR2 sequences are LNHDA and SQIVND (reference sequence). V lost 6 bases to trimming and J lost 7 bases, with 13 bases between them. The CDR3 consists of 13 residues. The CDR3 protein is CASSATARNTIYF. The DNA for the CDR3 is TGTGCCAGTAGCGCTACAGCGCGGAACACCATATATTTT.

The chain recombines TRBV6-2 or TRBV6-3 with TRBJ1-2; D is possibly TRBD1 (5 bases). This CDR3 is built from 15 residues. With 6 bases removed from V and 6 bases from J, the gap between germline ends came to 20 bases. Germline values: CDR1 MNHEY, CDR2 SVGEGT. For the CDR3, the DNA is TGTGCCAGCAGCCCTATACTTCAGGGAAGGGATGGCTACACCTTC. Its protein is CASSPILQGRDGYTF.

V is TRBV28 and J is TRBJ1-5; TRBD1 aligns across 7 bases. V was pared by 3 bases and J by 6 bases, with 23 bases of the junction left unmatched. The CDR3 runs 20 residues. CDR1 and CDR2 (germline): MDHEN, SYDVKM. The CDR3 DNA follows: TGTGCCAGCAGTTTTATTATTGGGACCCAGGACAGGCGGATAGGTCAGCCCCAGCATTTT. Amino acids: CASSFIIGTQDRRIGQPQHF.

CDR3 in amino acids: CASSERGTVSNQPQHF. Written as DNA, the CDR3 is TGTGCCAGCAGTGAAAGGGGGACAGTTAGCAATCAGCCCCAGCATTTT. The genes are TRBV6-1 and TRBJ1-5, with TRBD1 matching over 7 bases. The CDR3 has 16 amino acids. In germline, CDR1 is MNHNS, CDR2 SASEGT. The V gene end was trimmed by 2 bases and the J gene end by 0 bases; junction bases not matched to a gene: 4.